This TCR beta chain originates from a study of blood T cell repertoires in COVID-19. The CDR3 spans 13 residues. The germline CDR1 and CDR2 sequences are MNHEY and SVGAGI. The trim removed 6 bases at V and 5 bases at J, leaving 6 bases unmatched. TCRdb's table, derived via immunoSEQ multiplex PCR, lists solely in-frame clones and lacks some. The repertoire holds approximately 200,000 clones, 75% to 90% seen once, with around 20% in the top ten. This chain connects TRBV6-5 to TRBJ1-1; 7 positions match TRBD1. Material for sequencing was PBMCs or T cells enriched from blood (not recorded which). The TCR was taken from a man aged 35-49 years who had recovered from COVID-19. The CDR3 DNA sequence: TGTGCCAGCAGAGTGGACAGGACAACTGAAGCTTTCTTT. This translates into CASRVDRTTEAFF.